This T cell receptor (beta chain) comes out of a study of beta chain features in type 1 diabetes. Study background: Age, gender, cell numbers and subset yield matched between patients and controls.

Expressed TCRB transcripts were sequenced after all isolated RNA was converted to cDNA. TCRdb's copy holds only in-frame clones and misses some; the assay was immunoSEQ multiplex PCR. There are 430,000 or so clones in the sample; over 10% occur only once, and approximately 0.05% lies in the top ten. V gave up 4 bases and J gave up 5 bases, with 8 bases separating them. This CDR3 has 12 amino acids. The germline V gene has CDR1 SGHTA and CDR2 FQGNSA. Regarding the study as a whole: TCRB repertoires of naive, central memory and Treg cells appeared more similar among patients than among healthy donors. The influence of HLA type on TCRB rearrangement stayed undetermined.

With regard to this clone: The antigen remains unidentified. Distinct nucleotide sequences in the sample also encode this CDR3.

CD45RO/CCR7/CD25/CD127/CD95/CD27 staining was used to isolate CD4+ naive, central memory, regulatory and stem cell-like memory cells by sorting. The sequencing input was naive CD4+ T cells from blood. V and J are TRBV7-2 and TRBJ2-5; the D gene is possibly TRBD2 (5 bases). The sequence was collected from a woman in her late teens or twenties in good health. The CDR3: CASSSRGETQYF. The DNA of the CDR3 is TGTGCCAGCAGCTCCAGAGGGGAGACCCAGTACTTC.